This T cell receptor (beta chain) was obtained from a study of T cell responses to AZD1222 COVID-19 vaccine. Whole-study findings and limits: Just a handful of AZD1222 recipients tested seropositive at baseline. Reportedly, nearly half the spike-specific TCRs target unmutated variant regions. Spike-specific TCR breadth rose after two AZD1222 doses, and depth rose as well. Donors were mostly white British, more females; clonal diversity possibly underestimated.

V shed 1 base and J 5 bases; nucleotides not matched to a gene: 10. This CDR3 is built from 17 residues. Germline CDR1 is KGHDR and CDR2 is SFDVKD. On this clone: Its antigen is unknown.

Clones were sequenced by immunoSEQ multiplex PCR, and TCRdb holds only the in-frame ones, with some missing. Of some 84,000 clones in the sample, just over 85% are singletons; the top ten hold approximately 7.9%. Material: peripheral blood, obtained on day 0 of AZD1222 vaccination. The TCR was taken from an adult in good health. The V and J genes are TRBV24-1 and TRBJ2-5; 9 bases align to TRBD2. CDR3 residues: CATSDFEVAGEGETQYF. Here the CDR3 DNA reads TGTGCCACCAGTGATTTTGAGGTAGCGGGAGAGGGTGAGACCCAGTACTTC.